This TCR beta chain was documented in a study of OX40 agonist ivuxolimab in advanced cancers. Here immunoSEQ multiplex PCR was the method, and the copy in TCRdb shows in-frame clones only, minus some. The sample records around 31,000 clones, 85% to 95% being singletons. The CDR3 covers 16 residues. The J segment lost 4 bases and the V segment lost 1 base, leaving 6 bases of the junction unmatched. The germline gives CDR1 SGHKS, CDR2 YYEKEE (reference sequence). The receptor was derived from an adult with an advanced solid tumor such as melanoma, head and neck, liver or kidney cancer. The chain has TRBV5-5 and TRBJ1-2, with TRBD1 matching 11 bases. Sequencing used CD4+ or CD8+ T cells sorted from blood, obtained in a trial of the OX40 agonist ivuxolimab. CDR3 coding DNA: TGTGCCAGCAGCTTGCAGGACAGGGGGCTTCGCTATGGCTACACCTTC. The encoded protein is CASSLQDRGLRYGYTF.